One and the same sample provided the 9 T cell receptor beta chains below, sequenced in a study of beta chain features in type 1 diabetes (dated by TCRdb to about 2018). Overall study outcomes, separate from this receptor: A moderate but significant shortening of TCRB CDR3 length was observed in type 1 diabetes patients in all four CD4+ subsets.

These receptors' antigens are unknown. The library relied on the immunoSEQ multiplex PCR assay. The High Capacity cDNA Reverse Transcription Kit was used to reverse transcribe all of the isolated RNA, meaning that expressed TCRB transcripts were what got sequenced. Here the immuneACCESS table is served through TCRdb, limited to in-frame sequences with V and J called. Missing clones are a known gap in these copies; in checked studies unresolved V genes cover under half, and the rest lacks a known reason. For this sample the table gives hundreds of thousands of clones, of which over 13% were detected only once. The ten largest clonotypes hold 0.035% to 0.04% of the sample. Sample: naive CD4+ T cells from blood. What the cell subset or site label conveys for this sample: true naive CD4+ T cells. The receptor set was obtained from a man aged 18 to 30 with type 1 diabetes.

The V gene is TRBV2, the J gene TRBJ2-3; no clear D gene. Between the trimmed V and J ends, which lost 6 bases and 0 bases, there was a span of 7 bases. CDR1 and CDR2 from the germline V gene are SNHLY and FYNNEI. The CDR3 runs 13 residues. CDR3 loop: CASRGISTDTQYF. DNA for the CDR3: TGTGCCAGCAGGGGAATTAGCACAGATACGCAGTATTTT. Full variable domain (rest looked up from reference TRBV2 and TRBJ2-3): EPEVTQTPSHQVTQMGQEVILRCVPISNHLYFYWYRQILGQKVEFLVSFYNNEISEKSEIFDDQFSVERPDGSNFTLKIRSTKLEDSAMYFCASRGISTDTQYFGPGTRLTVL.

This clone has more than one count but fewer than ten. This chain uses TRBV30 with TRBJ2-7; D remains unclear. The CDR3 consists of 13 residues. Germline loops: CDR1 GTSNPN, CDR2 SVGIG (reference sequence). The V end lost 3 bases, the J end lost 3 bases, and 12 bases lay between the germline ends. CDR3: CAWSSTSLYEQYF. CDR3 sequence (DNA): TGTGCCTGGAGCAGTACCTCCCTCTACGAGCAGTACTTC. The entire variable domain, with the rest obtained from reference TRBV30 and TRBJ2-7, is as follows: SQTIHQWPATLVQPVGSPLSLECTVEGTSNPNLYWYRQAAGRGLQLLFYSVGIGQISSEVPQNLSASRPQDRQFILSSKKLLLSDSGFYLCAWSSTSLYEQYFGPGTRLTVT.

The chain links TRBV5-1 to TRBJ1-2; D perhaps matches TRBD1 (6 bases). The CDR3 runs to 15 residues. Trimming took off 3 bases at V and 0 bases at J, with 12 bases between the two ends. CDR1 and CDR2 from the germline V gene are SGHRS and YFSETQ. CDR3 protein: CASSSGRTANYGYTF. The CDR3 DNA reads as TGCGCCAGCAGCTCGGGCCGGACAGCTAACTATGGCTACACCTTC.

The gene calls are TRBV7-2 and TRBJ2-1; D is uncertain. The CDR3 is made up of 15 amino acids. The V and J ends lost 1 base and 0 bases respectively, with 7 bases between them. The germline CDR1 and CDR2 sequences are SGHTA and FQGNSA. The CDR3 region is CASSLESSSYNEQFF. The CDR3, as DNA: TGTGCCAGCAGCTTAGAGTCCAGCTCCTACAATGAGCAGTTCTTC.

The genes are TRBV30 and TRBJ2-3, with D possibly being TRBD2 (5 bases). CDR3 size: 15 residues. The V end was cut by 4 bases, the J end by 0 bases, with 14 bases between. Germline V lookup: CDR1 GTSNPN, CDR2 SVGIG (reference sequence). The CDR3 DNA reads TGTGCCTGGAACGCCCTCCGGGGAAGCACAGATACGCAGTATTTT. Protein: CAWNALRGSTDTQYF.

This chain connects TRBV15 to TRBJ2-7; TRBD2 aligns across 7 bases. Germline V CDR1 and CDR2: LNHNV, YYDKDF (reference sequence). V lost 0 bases, J lost 4 bases, and 6 bases stayed unmatched. The CDR3 sequence is 15 residues long. The CDR3 region is CATSRDLVGGYEQYF. The CDR3 DNA is TGTGCCACCAGCAGAGACCTGGTGGGGGGGTACGAGCAGTACTTC.

V usage is TRBV5-1 and J usage is TRBJ2-3; no reliable D call. Germline V gene lookup returns CDR1 SGHRS and CDR2 YFSETQ. The CDR3 has 13 amino acids. The V and J ends lost 4 bases and 5 bases respectively, with 11 bases between them. As DNA, the CDR3 is TGCGCCAGCAGCGCCACGCCGGGAGATACGCAGTATTTT. Protein product: CASSATPGDTQYF.

This clone was observed a handful of times. The rearrangement joins TRBV5-1 to TRBJ2-3, with D perhaps TRBD2 (6 bases). The CDR3 loop spans 15 amino acids. Germline V gives CDR1 SGHRS, CDR2 YFSETQ. V was cut by 4 bases and J by 3 bases, with 15 bases left in between. For the CDR3, the DNA is TGCGCCAGCAGCCCCTCGGGGGAGAAGACAGATACGCAGTATTTT. Its protein is CASSPSGEKTDTQYF.

This clone was seen a few times. The chain employs TRBV9 and TRBJ1-1; 7 bases fit TRBD1. J was trimmed by 5 bases and V by 4 bases; bases with no gene match: 14. The CDR3 contains 16 residues. Per the germline V gene, CDR1 is SGDLS and CDR2 is YYNGEE. CDR3 nucleotides: TGTGCCAGCAGCTTTTACCCAGGACAGGCCGGGACTGAAGCTTTCTTT. It encodes CASSFYPGQAGTEAFF.